This T cell receptor (beta chain) was observed in a study of beta chain features in type 1 diabetes (dated by TCRdb to the late 2010s). Background for the entire study: Patients and healthy donors did not differ in mean age, gender distribution, total cell number or subset yield. In the study, recently diagnosed type 1 diabetes patients and matched healthy donors were compared on the TCRB repertoires of their sorted circulating CD4+ T cell subsets. A total of roughly 98,000,000 sorted cells were examined across all samples, and RNA yield correlated strongly with the number of cells per subset. Whereas all 30 or so donors provided naive and central memory subsets, regulatory and stem cell-like memory subsets were isolated from just 8 patients and about 8 healthy donors.

The High Capacity cDNA Reverse Transcription Kit was used to reverse transcribe all of the isolated RNA, meaning that expressed TCRB transcripts were what got sequenced. Naive, central memory and regulatory T cell samples underwent deep immunoSEQ sequencing, averaging about 3.57 million total reads per sample. Sorted cells were lysed in RLT buffer, and RNA was extracted using DNase-treated RNeasy Micro or Mini kits according to cell number. To prevent cross-contamination, every cell subset was processed on its own, while patient and healthy donor samples were processed together. TCRB sequences were amplified from cDNA with the immunoSEQ multiplex PCR, producing 87-bp fragments spanning the CDR3 region. Sequencing of the amplicons was done on the Illumina HiSeq platform. The authors processed their data as follows. Synthetic template baselines were used to correct PCR bias computationally, reads within Hamming distance 2 were collapsed together, and singletons that could not be merged were discarded. Reads were aligned to IMGT to assign V, D and J genes, CDR3 length, and insertions or deletions at six rearrangement sites. Within each subset, clonotype counts were normalized to sorted cell number, after which true diversity and Gini coefficients were computed with the tcR R package. Repertoire sharing was quantified using the overlap coefficient calculated on TCRB nucleotide sequences. This is the immuneACCESS table as TCRdb keeps it, with only in-frame sequences that have V and J called. A part of the clones is gone; compared with another copy, unresolved V genes explain less than half, and the rest is unexplained. Clone size and V and J calls were adopted from that table, with D and trimming inferred from the DNA. For this sample the table gives some 150,000 clones, of which 7% to 9.5% were detected only once. Around 0.64% of the sample lies in the top ten.

What the study reported, not specific to this receptor: Patients with type 1 diabetes made fewer insertions and deleted more nucleotides at VDJ recombination sites, implying thymic rearrangement abnormalities. Because cDNA was sequenced instead of genomic DNA, activated cells with high expression could be over-represented, although the groups did not differ in activation or CD3 levels. Type 1 diabetes patients showed a moderate but significant shortening of TCRB CDR3 length in all four CD4+ subsets. PCR may preferentially amplify shorter templates, but because patient and control samples were amplified and corrected together, any resulting skew would affect both groups equally. Naive, central memory and regulatory TCRB repertoires appeared to be more alike among patients than among healthy donors. HLA sub-analyses involved small numbers of individuals, so any influence of HLA type on TCRB rearrangement remained unresolved.

Comment on this clone: Its antigen specificity is not known. Nothing much larger sits one base from this clone, and base qualities are not available.

From each donor, a single peripheral blood sample of roughly 0.11 L on average was drawn into heparinised tubes. Naive, central memory, regulatory and stem cell-like memory CD4+ T cells were sorted on a BD FACSAria II using a panel including CD45RO, CCR7, CD25, CD127, CD95 and CD27. A purity above 98% was achieved for all sorted populations. PBMCs were separated immediately by Lymphoprep density gradient centrifugation and were stained directly, without being cultured. Samples were stained and sorted in pairs, with one healthy donor and one patient per experiment, so that batch effects were minimized. This TCR derives from a woman aged 25 to 39 with type 1 diabetes. Sequencing input: central memory CD4+ T cells from blood.

The base sequence is TGCGCCAGCAGCTTGGCTCTGGAGGCGAGTCAGTTCTTC. This is translated as CASSLALEASQFF. The chain employs TRBV5-1 and TRBJ2-1, and possibly TRBD2, on 5 matching bases. According to the germline V gene, CDR1 reads SGHRS and CDR2 reads YFSETQ. The CDR3 runs 13 amino acids, cysteine and phenylalanine included. The read is trimmed to its CDR3 DNA, 39 bases read in frame from base 1. V gives up 0 bases and J gives up 13 bases, and the segment between their germline ends measures 14 bases.